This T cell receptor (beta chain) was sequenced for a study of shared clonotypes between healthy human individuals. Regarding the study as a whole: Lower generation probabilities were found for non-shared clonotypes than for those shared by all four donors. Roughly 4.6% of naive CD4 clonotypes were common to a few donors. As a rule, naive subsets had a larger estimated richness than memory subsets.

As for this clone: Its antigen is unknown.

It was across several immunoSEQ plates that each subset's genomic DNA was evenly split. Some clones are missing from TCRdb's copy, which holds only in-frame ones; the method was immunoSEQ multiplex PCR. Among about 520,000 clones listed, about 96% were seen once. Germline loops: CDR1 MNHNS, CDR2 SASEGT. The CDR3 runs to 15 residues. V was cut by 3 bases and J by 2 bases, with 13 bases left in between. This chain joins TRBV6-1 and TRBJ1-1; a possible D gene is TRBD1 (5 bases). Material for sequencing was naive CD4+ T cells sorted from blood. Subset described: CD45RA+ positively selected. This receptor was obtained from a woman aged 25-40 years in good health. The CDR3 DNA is TGTGCCAGCAGTGAGGTACGACAGACAAACACTGAAGCTTTCTTT. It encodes CASSEVRQTNTEAFF.